The clone carrying this TCR beta chain was counted between two and nine times. Selected positively for CCR7 and CD45RO-negative, naive CD8 cells excluded terminally differentiated effector memory CD45RA+ cells. Donors had no recently reported acute infections or vaccinations and were HIV-negative. CDR1 is SGHVS, CDR2 FNYEAQ, per germline. Trimming left V 3 bases short and J 5 bases short, with 11 bases between. The CDR3 consists of 15 residues. The data stem from a study of shared clonotypes between healthy human individuals. Whole-study context: Ranging from 18 to 49 in age, donors were two women and three men.

Every subset's genomic DNA went evenly onto several immunoSEQ plates. In the study's own analysis: There were no quality scores in the junction-only immunoSEQ sequences, so filtering differed. Using immunoSEQ multiplex PCR, the repertoire was profiled, and TCRdb retains in-frame clones only, with some absent. That table is the source of V, J and clone size, and D and trimming were worked out from the DNA. The profile shows under 2,000,000 clones, roughly 94% of them singletons. The gene calls are TRBV7-6 and TRBJ1-6; TRBD1 is a possible D gene (6 bases). The specimen sequenced was naive CD8+ T cells sorted from blood. The TCR originated in a man younger than 35 in good health. This CDR3 reads CASSFGQGNNSPLHF. In DNA form, the CDR3 reads TGTGCCAGCAGCTTCGGGCAGGGGAATAATTCACCCCTCCACTTT.